This paragraph reports one TCR beta chain. The antigen remains unidentified. One entry per CDR3 protein, called by TCRdb with MiXCR from the 5' RACE reads. Found here are 700,000 or so distinct CDR3 sequences, over 8.5% of them singletons; the top ten hold roughly 0.97%. This record comes from a study of identical twins. Notes on the study in general: Zero-insertion analyses might be partly confounded by invariant T cells like MAIT and iNKT. In monozygotic twins, models underestimated the sharing of out-of-frame TCR alpha.

The germline V and J ends were trimmed by 9 bases and 7 bases, with 13 bases remaining between them. The CDR3 has 12 residues. These data also formed part of another study, on yellow fever vaccine responses in identical twins. That source adds: Twins' vaccine T cell responses reportedly seemed partly convergent and partly personalized.

This TCR was sampled from a young woman in good health. Sequences were obtained from PBMCs. The chain recombines TRBV12-3 or TRBV12-4 with TRBJ1-5; D is unclear. CDR3 loop: CASKSKGQPQHF. For the CDR3, the DNA is TGTGCCAGTAAATCAAAGGGCCAGCCCCAGCATTTT.